This T cell receptor beta chain was identified during a study of OX40 agonist ivuxolimab in advanced cancers. Measured with immunoSEQ multiplex PCR; TCRdb has only the in-frame clones, and not every one. The sample comprises 40,000 to 45,000 clones, around 87% of which are singletons, and 0.38% rests with the top ten. The CDR3 length is 14 residues. V was pared by 6 bases and J by 1 base, with 3 bases of the junction left unmatched. Germline V gene lookup returns CDR1 SNHLY and CDR2 FYNNEI. V gene TRBV2 combines with J gene TRBJ1-3; 7 nucleotides agree with TRBD1. This receptor was obtained from an adult with an advanced solid tumor such as melanoma, head and neck, liver or kidney cancer. The sequencing here drew on CD4+ or CD8+ T cells sorted from blood, taken in a trial of the OX40 agonist ivuxolimab. CDR3: CASSQTGSGNTIYF. Here the CDR3 DNA reads TGTGCCAGCAGCCAGACAGGGTCTGGAAACACCATATATTTT. Filled out from reference TRBV2 and TRBJ1-3, the complete variable domain reads EPEVTQTPSHQVTQMGQEVILRCVPISNHLYFYWYRQILGQKVEFLVSFYNNEISEKSEIFDDQFSVERPDGSNFTLKIRSTKLEDSAMYFCASSQTGSGNTIYFGEGSWLTVV.